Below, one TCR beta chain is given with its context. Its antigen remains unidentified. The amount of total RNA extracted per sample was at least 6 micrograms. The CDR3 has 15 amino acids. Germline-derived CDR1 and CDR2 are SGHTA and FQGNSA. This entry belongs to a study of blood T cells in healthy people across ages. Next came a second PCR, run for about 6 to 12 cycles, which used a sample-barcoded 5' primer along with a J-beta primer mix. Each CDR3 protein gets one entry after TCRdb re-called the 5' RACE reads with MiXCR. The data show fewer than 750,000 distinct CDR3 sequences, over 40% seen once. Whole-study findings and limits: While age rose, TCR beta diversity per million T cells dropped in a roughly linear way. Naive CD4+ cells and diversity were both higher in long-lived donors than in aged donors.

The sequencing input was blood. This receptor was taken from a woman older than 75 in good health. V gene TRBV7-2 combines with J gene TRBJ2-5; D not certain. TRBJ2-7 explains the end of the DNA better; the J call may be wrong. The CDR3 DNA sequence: TGTGCCAGCAGCTCCTTTTCCGGGCCTTACAACGAGCAGTACTTC. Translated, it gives CASSSFSGPYNEQYF.